This is a list of T cell receptor beta chains from one sample in a study of beta chain features in type 1 diabetes. Method: immunoSEQ multiplex PCR; TCRdb's copy keeps in-frame clones and lacks some. The table records roughly 300,000 clones, about a tenth of them present only once. Sequences were obtained from central memory CD4+ T cells from blood. The receptors originated from a man between 25 and 39 years old with type 1 diabetes. The CDR3 runs from the conserved cysteine through the conserved F or W. D genes are given only for firm matches. Clone size, where shown, is once, few, many, or a class for clones that have expanded.

TRBV11-2	TRBD1	TRBJ2-5	few	CASSFSRGTGGQETQYF	TGTGCCAGCAGCTTTTCCCGGGGGACAGGGGGGCAAGAGACCCAGTACTTC
TRBV29-1	TRBD1	TRBJ1-2	.	CSVAEGQGHYGYTF	TGCAGCGTTGCAGAGGGACAGGGACACTATGGCTACACCTTC
TRBV10-3	.	TRBJ1-2	.	CAITGNYGYTF	TGTGCCATCACGGGGAACTATGGCTACACCTTC
TRBV7-2	TRBD2	TRBJ2-3	.	CASSSSGLGTDTQYF	TGTGCCAGCAGCTCCTCGGGACTAGGAACAGATACGCAGTATTTT
TRBV28	.	TRBJ2-1	few	CASGRTFSYNEQFF	TGTGCCAGCGGACGGACATTCTCCTACAATGAGCAGTTCTTC
TRBV11-2	TRBD2	TRBJ2-7	.	CASSLAASGASYEQYF	TGTGCCAGCAGCTTAGCCGCTAGCGGGGCTTCCTACGAGCAGTACTTC
TRBV7-2	.	TRBJ2-5	.	CASSLAGHQETQYF	TGTGCCAGCAGCTTAGCTGGTCACCAAGAGACCCAGTACTTC
TRBV11-2	.	TRBJ1-2	few	CASSLEEYGYTF	TGTGCCAGCAGCTTAGAAGAATATGGCTACACCTTC
TRBV7-2	.	TRBJ2-3	once	CASSLVGGTDTQYF	TGTGCCAGCAGCTTAGTGGGGGGTACAGATACGCAGTATTTT
TRBV5-1	.	TRBJ1-2	.	CASSLVWENGYTF	TGCGCCAGCAGCTTGGTTTGGGAGAATGGCTACACCTTC
TRBV6-5	.	TRBJ2-5	few	CASRLRGVLQETQYF	TGTGCCAGCAGGCTGAGGGGGGTCCTACAAGAGACCCAGTACTTC
TRBV5-5	.	TRBJ1-6	.	CASSPTGNSYNSPLHF	TGTGCCAGCAGCCCTACAGGGAACTCCTATAATTCACCCCTCCACTTT
TRBV9	.	TRBJ2-7	few	CASSARDTAYEQYF	TGTGCCAGCAGCGCCCGGGACACTGCCTACGAGCAGTACTTC
TRBV2	.	TRBJ2-1	few	CASSGLRQEKTVYEQFF	TGTGCCAGCAGTGGTCTTAGACAGGAAAAGACCGTCTATGAGCAGTTCTTC
TRBV4-1	.	TRBJ1-2	.	CASSQDTGYGYTF	TGCGCCAGCAGCCAAGACACAGGCTATGGCTACACCTTC
TRBV29-1	.	TRBJ2-5	.	CSVGLTQETQYF	TGCAGCGTTGGACTAACCCAAGAGACCCAGTACTTC
TRBV7-2	.	TRBJ2-5	.	CASSPGPRGETQYF	TGTGCCAGCAGCCCGGGGCCTAGAGGAGAGACCCAGTACTTC
TRBV7-7	.	TRBJ2-3	.	CASSLYSTDTQYF	TGTGCTAGCAGCTTATACAGCACAGATACGCAGTATTTT
TRBV28	TRBD2	TRBJ2-3	few	CASRLRGGTDTQYF	TGTGCCAGCAGGCTACGGGGGGGCACAGATACGCAGTATTTT
TRBV5-1	.	TRBJ2-1	.	CASSRSGTLNDNEQFF	TGCGCCAGCAGCCGATCCGGGACACTGAATGACAATGAGCAGTTCTTC
TRBV29-1	.	TRBJ1-2	few	CSAEGEDYGYTF	TGCAGCGCCGAGGGAGAAGACTATGGCTACACCTTC
TRBV2	.	TRBJ1-2	.	CASSQVNYGYTF	TGTGCCAGTTCACAGGTGAACTATGGCTACACCTTC
TRBV18	TRBD2	TRBJ2-3	many	CASSPTAGGFTDTQYF	TGTGCCAGCTCACCAACAGCGGGGGGATTCACAGATACGCAGTATTTT
TRBV7-9	.	TRBJ1-1	few	CASSFQEVNTEAFF	TGTGCCAGCAGTTTTCAAGAAGTGAACACTGAAGCTTTCTTT
TRBV19	.	TRBJ2-7	few	CASSIRDQGSDEQYF	TGTGCCAGTAGTATTAGGGATCAGGGGTCCGACGAGCAGTACTTC
TRBV28	.	TRBJ2-3	many	CASSSRETDTQYF	TGTGCCAGCAGTTCACGGGAAACAGATACGCAGTATTTT
TRBV4-3	.	TRBJ2-7	.	CASSPRKGHEQYF	TGCGCCAGCAGCCCGAGGAAGGGGCACGAGCAGTACTTC
TRBV18	TRBD2	TRBJ2-1	.	CASSPGTGGPEQFF	TGTGCCAGCTCACCGGGTACGGGGGGGCCTGAGCAGTTCTTC
TRBV28	.	TRBJ1-2	few	CASSLQGQKGYTF	TGTGCCAGCAGTTTACAGGGACAAAAGGGCTACACCTTC
TRBV20-1	.	TRBJ1-1	.	CSARDAGEAFF	TGCAGTGCTAGAGATGCAGGGGAAGCTTTCTTT
TRBV7-9	TRBD1	TRBJ1-4	medium-sized	CASSEQDRGKLFF	TGTGCCAGCAGCGAACAGGACAGGGGGAAACTGTTTTTT
TRBV6-5	.	TRBJ1-6	.	CASSYGRGNSPLHF	TGTGCCAGCAGTTATGGCAGAGGGAATTCACCCCTCCACTTT
TRBV7-9	.	TRBJ2-5	few	CASSRSRQETQYF	TGTGCCAGCAGCAGGTCGAGACAAGAGACCCAGTACTTC
TRBV2	TRBD2	TRBJ2-7	many	CASSLGLATVYEQYF	TGTGCCAGCAGTTTGGGACTAGCGACGGTCTACGAGCAGTACTTC
TRBV28	.	TRBJ2-7	few	CASSGRGRYEQYF	TGTGCCAGCAGTGGCAGGGGCCGGTACGAGCAGTACTTC
TRBV11-2	.	TRBJ2-7	.	CASSPLRRLSYEQYF	TGTGCCAGCAGCCCCTTAAGGAGACTCTCCTACGAGCAGTACTTC
TRBV10-3	.	TRBJ1-2	few	CAISESEASYGYTF	TGTGCCATCAGTGAGTCGGAGGCCTCCTATGGCTACACCTTC
TRBV11-2	TRBD1	TRBJ2-1	.	CASSRGRVNNEQFF	TGTGCCAGCAGCAGGGGGCGTGTAAACAATGAGCAGTTCTTC
TRBV29-1	TRBD1	TRBJ1-5	.	CSVGQGLGQPQHF	TGCAGCGTTGGACAGGGGTTGGGTCAGCCCCAGCATTTT
TRBV28	.	TRBJ1-1	few	CASSLVWGNTEAFF	TGTGCCAGCAGTCTGGTTTGGGGCAACACTGAAGCTTTCTTT
TRBV28	TRBD1	TRBJ1-2	few	CASSTTQGVHGYTF	TGTGCCAGCAGTACCACTCAGGGGGTCCATGGCTACACCTTC
TRBV30	TRBD2	TRBJ2-5	.	CAWSPGLAEQETQYF	TGTGCCTGGAGTCCAGGACTAGCGGAACAAGAGACCCAGTACTTC